These 25 T cell receptor beta chains were sequenced from one sample in a study of blood T cell repertoires in COVID-19. Sequencing was performed with immunoSEQ multiplex PCR; in TCRdb, only in-frame clones are kept and a portion is missing. The table records hundreds of thousands of clones, more than 75% of them present only once. Sequencing input: peripheral blood. All receptors derive from a woman aged 40 to 50 who had recovered from COVID-19.

V gene TRBV5-1 combines with J gene TRBJ2-1; D remains ambiguous. V lost 3 bases and J lost 5, with 9 bases in between. The CDR3 is made up of 13 amino acids. From germline, CDR1 is SGHRS and CDR2 YFSETQ. CDR3 sequence reads: CASSSVPHNEQFF. The CDR3 nucleotides read TGCGCCAGCAGCTCGGTGCCTCACAATGAGCAGTTCTTC.

This chain joins TRBV7-2 and TRBJ1-4; TRBD1 aligns across 8 bases. This CDR3 has 15 amino acids. Germline V gene lookup returns CDR1 SGHTA and CDR2 FQGNSA. J was trimmed by 6 bases and V by 5 bases; bases with no gene match: 8. The CDR3 DNA reads as TGTGCCAGCAGCACAAGGACAGGGTTGGATGAAAAACTGTTTTTT. Translating it yields CASSTRTGLDEKLFF.

The V and J genes are TRBV18 and TRBJ2-3; 9 bases match TRBD1. Germline V gene sequence: CDR1 KGHSH, CDR2 LQKENI. V was pared by 4 bases and J by 3 bases, with 8 bases of the junction left unmatched. This CDR3 spans 16 amino acids. The CDR3 DNA reads TGTGCCAGCTCACACCGGGGACAGGGCCTAACAGATACGCAGTATTTT. Its translation is CASSHRGQGLTDTQYF.

This chain uses TRBV20-1 with TRBJ1-2; 8 positions match TRBD1. Per germline, CDR1 DFQATT and CDR2 SNEGSKA (reference sequence). Trimming took 3 bases from V and 5 from J; bases not matched to a gene: 8. The CDR3 runs to 14 residues. The CDR3 coding sequence is TGCAGTGCTAGTGGGACAGGCACCCGGTATGGCTACACCTTC. Protein: CSASGTGTRYGYTF.

The chain combines TRBV6-2 or TRBV6-3 with TRBJ2-7, with TRBD2 as a possible D gene (5 bases). This CDR3 has 14 residues. CDR1 is MNHEY and CDR2 is SVGEGT in the germline V gene. Trimming took off 2 bases at V and 4 bases at J, with 12 bases between the two ends. DNA of the CDR3: TGTGCCAGCAGTTACGCGGGCCTCCGGTACGAGCAGTACTTC. It is translated as CASSYAGLRYEQYF.

This chain links TRBV12-3 or TRBV12-4 with TRBJ2-7, with 7 bases fitting TRBD1. The V segment lost 6 bases and the J segment 2 bases; nucleotides outside the gene matches: 4. The CDR3 totals 13 residues. The CDR3 nucleotides read TGTGCCAGCAGCTCAGGGGGAACCTACGAGCAGTACTTC. Translated: CASSSGGTYEQYF.

There are a few counts of this clone. This rearrangement joins TRBV6-6 to TRBJ2-3, with a possible D match to TRBD2 (6 bases). The germline gives CDR1 MNHNY, CDR2 SVGAGI (reference sequence). The CDR3 sequence is 14 residues long. V dropped 6 bases and J dropped 3 bases, with 13 bases sitting between them. The CDR3 region is CASRLAAWTDTQYF. In DNA form, the CDR3 reads TGTGCCAGCAGACTAGCTGCTTGGACAGATACGCAGTATTTT.

A word on this clone: This sample also contains other DNA sequences that code for the same CDR3. The chain has TRBV6-5 and TRBJ1-5, with 12 bases identical to TRBD1. CDR1 and CDR2 from the germline V gene are MNHEY and SVGAGI. The length of the CDR3 is 13 residues. V shed 9 bases, J shed 6 bases, and the junction held 3 bases outside the gene matches. The CDR3 bases are TGTGCCAGTGGGACAGGGGGCGGTCAGCCCCAGCATTTT. Translating gives CASGTGGGQPQHF.

V gene TRBV6-2 or TRBV6-3 combines with J gene TRBJ1-2; 7 bases match TRBD1. Germline CDR1 is MNHEY and CDR2 is SVGEGT. The V segment lost 0 bases and the J segment 6 bases; nucleotides outside the gene matches: 4. The CDR3 runs 14 residues. DNA of the CDR3: TGTGCCAGCAGTTACTCCGGGACAGCCGATGGCTACACCTTC. Protein product: CASSYSGTADGYTF.

The chain joins TRBV2 to TRBJ2-2, with 8 bases lining up with TRBD2. CDR3 size: 14 residues. J lost 5 bases, V lost 5 bases, and 4 bases had no gene match. Germline lookup yields CDR1 SNHLY and CDR2 FYNNEI. The CDR3 protein is CASSLRGGTGELFF. Written as DNA, the CDR3 is TGTGCCAGCAGTCTTCGCGGGGGGACCGGGGAGCTGTTTTTT.

V is TRBV5-1 and J is TRBJ2-5; a weak D match, TRBD2 (5 bases). Between the trimmed V and J ends, which lost 0 bases and 2 bases, there was a span of 8 bases. CDR3 size: 14 residues. Germline assignment: CDR1 SGHRS and CDR2 YFSETQ. CDR3 sequence: CASSLVGSQETQYF. The CDR3 DNA reads as TGCGCCAGCAGCTTGGTGGGGAGTCAAGAGACCCAGTACTTC.

CDR3 nucleotides: TGTGCCAGCAGCCAAGTGCCCCGGAGCTCCTACGAGCAGTACTTC. This encodes CASSQVPRSSYEQYF. V is TRBV14 and J is TRBJ2-7; D remains unclear. From germline, CDR1 is SGHDN and CDR2 FVKESK. This CDR3 is 15 amino acids long. The V end lost 1 base, the J end lost 0 bases, and 10 bases lay between the germline ends.

Here the CDR3 DNA reads TGCGCCAGCAGCTTGCCAGGGGTAGTCGACTATGGCTACACCTTC. This codes for CASSLPGVVDYGYTF. The V and J genes are TRBV5-1 and TRBJ1-2; D possibly corresponds to TRBD1 (6 bases). The germline CDR1 and CDR2 sequences are SGHRS and YFSETQ. V was shortened by 1 base and J by 3 bases, with 13 bases between the two germline ends. The CDR3 loop spans 15 amino acids. The whole variable domain, filled in from reference TRBV5-1 and TRBJ1-2, reads KAGVTQTPRYLIKTRGQQVTLSCSPISGHRSVSWYQQTPGQGLQFLFEYFSETQRNKGNFPGRFSGRQFSNSRSEMNVSTLELGDSALYLCASSLPGVVDYGYTFGSGTRLTVV.

This chain joins TRBV4-1 and TRBJ2-3; 9 bases match TRBD1. J lost 4 bases, V lost 2 bases, and 13 bases had no gene match. This CDR3 region has 18 residues. Germline assignment: CDR1 MGHRA and CDR2 YSYEKL. CDR3 bases: TGCGCCAGCAGCCAAATGGGCTCCGGGACAGGGTCCCCAGATACGCAGTATTTT. Translation gives CASSQMGSGTGSPDTQYF.

This clone has a single count. The V call is TRBV5-6, the J call TRBJ2-4; 7 bases agree with TRBD1. V lost 1 base to trimming and J lost 2 bases; unmatched junction nucleotides: 9. This CDR3 spans 17 amino acids. Germline CDR1 is SGHDT and CDR2 is YYEEEE. The CDR3 nucleotides read TGTGCCAGCAGCTTGAAACAGGGGTGGGGAACCAAAAACATTCAGTACTTC. Its protein product is CASSLKQGWGTKNIQYF.

In DNA, the CDR3 is TGTGCCAGCAGCGTAGGCGCCTCTGGGAGGTCTGGAAACACCATATATTTT. Protein: CASSVGASGRSGNTIYF. V usage is TRBV9 and J usage is TRBJ1-3; no clear D gene. CDR3 length: 17 amino acids. The germline CDR1 and CDR2 sequences are SGDLS and YYNGEE. The V and J ends lost 0 bases and 1 base respectively, with 14 bases between them.

This rearrangement joins TRBV7-2 to TRBJ2-2; D possibly corresponds to TRBD2 (5 bases). Germline CDR1 SGHTA, CDR2 FQGNSA. Trimming cost V 4 bases and J 0 bases, with 9 bases left between them. The CDR3 is 15 amino acids. The DNA of the CDR3 is TGTGCCAGCAGCTCCTCCGGGACGAACACCGGGGAGCTGTTTTTT. Its protein is CASSSSGTNTGELFF.

A few counts support this clone. The chain's CDR3 is CASSSLVVAFF. The CDR3 bases are TGTGCCAGCAGTTCCCTCGTCGTCGCTTTCTTT. This chain uses TRBV6-1 with TRBJ1-1; no clear D. V dropped 5 bases and J dropped 11 bases, with 12 bases sitting between them. Germline V gives CDR1 MNHNS, CDR2 SASEGT. The CDR3 loop spans 11 amino acids.

The chain has TRBV9 and TRBJ1-1; 7 nucleotides match TRBD1. V was pared by 2 bases and J by 2 bases, with 6 bases of the junction left unmatched. CDR3 length equals 15 residues. Germline lookup yields CDR1 SGDLS and CDR2 YYNGEE. CDR3 residues: CASSVGTVRNTEAFF. CDR3 nucleotides: TGTGCCAGCAGCGTCGGGACAGTGAGAAACACTGAAGCTTTCTTT.

The chain couples TRBV5-4 to TRBJ2-5; a possible D gene is TRBD1 (7 bases). The CDR3 has 17 amino acids. The V gene's germline CDR1 is SGHNT and CDR2 YYREEE (reference sequence). Deletions cut 4 bases from V and 3 bases from J, with 22 bases between. The CDR3 reads CASSPLRGRGREETQYF. DNA for the CDR3: TGTGCCAGCAGCCCCTTGCGGGGAAGGGGGCGTGAAGAGACCCAGTACTTC.

This clone was seen ten or more times. The chain couples TRBV7-2 to TRBJ1-5, with D possibly matching TRBD1 (6 bases). Per germline, CDR1 SGHTA and CDR2 FQGNSA. V was clipped by 3 bases and J by 2 bases, with 8 bases between them. This CDR3 region has 14 residues. CDR3 residues: CASSFSGGNQPQHF. The CDR3, as DNA: TGTGCCAGCAGCTTCTCAGGGGGCAATCAGCCCCAGCATTTT. Looking up the rest from reference TRBV7-2 and TRBJ1-5 gives the full variable domain: GAGVSQSPSNKVTEKGKDVELRCDPISGHTALYWYRQSLGQGLEFLIYFQGNSAPDKSGLPSDRFSAERTGGSVSTLTIQRTQQEDSAVYLCASSFSGGNQPQHFGDGTRLSIL.

V is TRBV20-1 and J is TRBJ1-1; D is ambiguous. Germline V gene data show CDR1 as DFQATT and CDR2 as SNEGSKA (reference sequence). This CDR3 has 14 residues. The ends were cut back, 3 bases at V and 6 bases at J, with 17 bases in the middle. CDR3 in amino acids: CSASFSSGLAEAFF. CDR3 sequence (DNA): TGCAGTGCTAGTTTTTCGAGTGGACTCGCTGAAGCTTTCTTT.

The J gene is TRBJ1-4, the V gene TRBV18, with 8 bases aligning to TRBD1. Per germline, CDR1 KGHSH and CDR2 LQKENI. This CDR3 has 15 residues. Germline trimming cut 3 bases from V and 3 bases from J; bases unmatched to any gene: 3. This chain's CDR3 is CASSPRGQPNEKLFF. In DNA, the CDR3 is TGTGCCAGCTCACCCAGGGGGCAGCCTAATGAAAAACTGTTTTTT.

This chain connects TRBV5-6 to TRBJ1-1; 8 bases are shared with TRBD1. Trimming removed 4 bases from V and 3 bases from J; junction bases left unmatched: 5. Germline values: CDR1 SGHDT, CDR2 YYEEEE. The CDR3 length is 14 residues. CDR3 DNA: TGTGCCAGCAGCGTCGCAGGGGGCTACACTGAAGCTTTCTTT. Its translation: CASSVAGGYTEAFF.

The rearrangement uses TRBV2 and TRBJ1-4; 7 nucleotides match TRBD1. V shed 6 bases, J shed 6 bases, and the junction held 10 bases outside the gene matches. CDR3 length equals 15 residues. CDR1 is SNHLY and CDR2 is FYNNEI in the germline V gene. This CDR3 is CASSLDRVGHEKLFF. CDR3 coding DNA: TGTGCCAGCAGCTTAGACAGGGTGGGGCATGAAAAACTGTTTTTT.